Listed below are T cell receptor beta chains from one sample, sequenced in a study of beta chain features in type 1 diabetes. The protocol was immunoSEQ multiplex PCR, while the TCRdb copy is restricted to in-frame clones and leaves out a portion. The repertoire holds 680,000 or so clones, with around a sixth as singletons. Material for sequencing was naive CD4+ T cells from blood. These receptors were taken from a young man in good health. The CDR3 runs from the conserved cysteine through the conserved F or W. Each record gives: J gene, V gene, D gene, clone size, CDR3 DNA, CDR3 protein. A D gene is named only where the DNA matches it firmly. The size field is filled for only some rows; it gives once, few, many or a size class.

j_gene: TRBJ2-7
v_gene: TRBV7-9
d_gene: TRBD2
abundance: -
CDR3nt: TGTGCCAGCAGCCACCTGGGGGGGACGCAGGGCTCCTACGAGCAGTACTTC
CDR3aa: CASSHLGGTQGSYEQYF

j_gene: TRBJ2-3
v_gene: TRBV7-2
d_gene: TRBD2
abundance: -
CDR3nt: TGTGCCAGCAGACTAAATTACCCCGGGACTAGCGAGTATTTT
CDR3aa: CASRLNYPGTSEYF

j_gene: TRBJ2-5
v_gene: TRBV7-9
d_gene: -
abundance: -
CDR3nt: TGTGCCAGCAGCTTATGGGGTACCCAAGAGACCCAGTACTTC
CDR3aa: CASSLWGTQETQYF

j_gene: TRBJ2-5
v_gene: TRBV11-2
d_gene: -
abundance: few
CDR3nt: TGTGCCAGCAGCTTAGAGGGTGGACAGCAAGAGACCCAGTACTTC
CDR3aa: CASSLEGGQQETQYF

j_gene: TRBJ2-6
v_gene: TRBV14
d_gene: -
abundance: few
CDR3nt: TGTGCCAGCAGCCAAGATTGGAGGGGCCTCGTCTCTGGGGCCAACGTCCTGACTTTC
CDR3aa: CASSQDWRGLVSGANVLTF

j_gene: TRBJ2-4
v_gene: TRBV4-1
d_gene: -
abundance: -
CDR3nt: TGCGCCAGCAGACAGGTCACGACAAACATTCAGTACTTC
CDR3aa: CASRQVTTNIQYF

j_gene: TRBJ2-5
v_gene: TRBV2
d_gene: TRBD2
abundance: -
CDR3nt: TGTGCCAGCAGTCTACTAGCGGGAGGCGCGGAGACCCAGTACTTC
CDR3aa: CASSLLAGGAETQYF

j_gene: TRBJ2-1
v_gene: TRBV18
d_gene: -
abundance: -
CDR3nt: TGTGCCAGCTCACCGGAGAATGAGCAGTTCTTC
CDR3aa: CASSPENEQFF

j_gene: TRBJ2-1
v_gene: TRBV11-1
d_gene: -
abundance: -
CDR3nt: TGTGCCAGCAGCTTAATAGACAGCTCCTACAATGAGCAGTTCTTC
CDR3aa: CASSLIDSSYNEQFF

j_gene: TRBJ2-3
v_gene: TRBV5-4
d_gene: -
abundance: -
CDR3nt: TGTGCCAGCAGCGTTTTCGGGCGGGGCACAGATACGCAGTATTTT
CDR3aa: CASSVFGRGTDTQYF

j_gene: TRBJ1-5
v_gene: TRBV11-2
d_gene: -
abundance: few
CDR3nt: TGTGCCAGCAGCTTGGGTGGGACTGTGAATCAGCCCCAGCATTTT
CDR3aa: CASSLGGTVNQPQHF

j_gene: TRBJ1-1
v_gene: TRBV4-3
d_gene: -
abundance: -
CDR3nt: TGCGCCAGCAGCCAAGCCTTGGGTCTCATGAACACTGAAGCTTTCTTT
CDR3aa: CASSQALGLMNTEAFF

j_gene: TRBJ1-1
v_gene: TRBV14
d_gene: -
abundance: few
CDR3nt: TGTGCCAGCAGCATACTGACAGGAGCAACGGAAGCTTTCTTT
CDR3aa: CASSILTGATEAFF

j_gene: TRBJ2-5
v_gene: TRBV7-9
d_gene: -
abundance: -
CDR3nt: TGTGCCAGCAGCTTAGCGGGGGGCGAGGAGACCCAGTACTTC
CDR3aa: CASSLAGGEETQYF

j_gene: TRBJ2-2
v_gene: TRBV2
d_gene: -
abundance: -
CDR3nt: TGTGCCAGCAGTGAACATAACACCGGGGAGCTGTTTTTT
CDR3aa: CASSEHNTGELFF

j_gene: TRBJ1-1
v_gene: TRBV30
d_gene: -
abundance: -
CDR3nt: TGTGCCAAGGAAACCGCCAGGAACACTGAAGCTTTCTTT
CDR3aa: CAKETARNTEAFF

j_gene: TRBJ1-5
v_gene: TRBV7-8
d_gene: -
abundance: -
CDR3nt: TGTGCCAGCAGCTTAGCGGGATCAGATCAGCCCCAGCATTTT
CDR3aa: CASSLAGSDQPQHF

j_gene: TRBJ1-1
v_gene: TRBV6-5
d_gene: TRBD1
abundance: -
CDR3nt: TGTGCCAGCAGTCAGACAGGGGGCGGTCACACTGAAGCTTTCTTT
CDR3aa: CASSQTGGGHTEAFF

j_gene: TRBJ2-1
v_gene: TRBV18
d_gene: TRBD1
abundance: few
CDR3nt: TGTGCCAGCTCACCCCGGACAGGGCTCCCCATCGCCTACAATGAGCAGTTCTTC
CDR3aa: CASSPRTGLPIAYNEQFF

j_gene: TRBJ1-2
v_gene: TRBV25-1
d_gene: TRBD1
abundance: few
CDR3nt: TGTGCCAGCAGCCAACTTGCACAGGGGCAAGCGGGGGGCTACACCTTC
CDR3aa: CASSQLAQGQAGGYTF

j_gene: TRBJ1-1
v_gene: TRBV7-6
d_gene: TRBD1
abundance: -
CDR3nt: TGTGCCAGCAGCTTTACAGGGGACGGTGAAGCTTTCTTT
CDR3aa: CASSFTGDGEAFF

j_gene: TRBJ2-7
v_gene: TRBV7-2
d_gene: TRBD1
abundance: -
CDR3nt: TGTGCCAGCAGCCCACGGACAGGGACGGGCGAGCAGTACTTC
CDR3aa: CASSPRTGTGEQYF

j_gene: TRBJ2-1
v_gene: TRBV29-1
d_gene: TRBD2
abundance: -
CDR3nt: TGCAGCGTTGAGCGGGGGGTTAACAATGAGCAGTTCTTC
CDR3aa: CSVERGVNNEQFF

j_gene: TRBJ2-5
v_gene: TRBV7-9
d_gene: -
abundance: -
CDR3nt: TGTGCCAGCAGCTTAGCAGGGTCGGAGACCCAGTACTTC
CDR3aa: CASSLAGSETQYF

j_gene: TRBJ1-5
v_gene: TRBV5-6
d_gene: -
abundance: -
CDR3nt: TGTGCCAGCAGCTTGGTCAGTAGCAATCAGCCCCAGCATTTT
CDR3aa: CASSLVSSNQPQHF

j_gene: TRBJ2-3
v_gene: TRBV9
d_gene: -
abundance: -
CDR3nt: TGTGCCAGCAGCGATCCTAGCTGGGGGAGCACAGATACGCAGTATTTT
CDR3aa: CASSDPSWGSTDTQYF

j_gene: TRBJ1-2
v_gene: TRBV11-2
d_gene: -
abundance: -
CDR3nt: TGTGCCAGCAGCTTAGTCGGCAGGGGCAGATTCGGCTACACCTTC
CDR3aa: CASSLVGRGRFGYTF

j_gene: TRBJ2-1
v_gene: TRBV7-3
d_gene: -
abundance: -
CDR3nt: TGTGCCAGCAGCACTTCAGGGAATGAGCAGTTCTTC
CDR3aa: CASSTSGNEQFF

j_gene: TRBJ2-1
v_gene: TRBV18
d_gene: TRBD2
abundance: -
CDR3nt: TGTGCCAGCTCAACTAGCGCTTTCAATGAGCAGTTCTTC
CDR3aa: CASSTSAFNEQFF

j_gene: TRBJ1-5
v_gene: TRBV6-5
d_gene: -
abundance: few
CDR3nt: TGTGCCAGCAGACCCGGCAGGGGCTTCAATCAGCCCCAGCATTTT
CDR3aa: CASRPGRGFNQPQHF

j_gene: TRBJ2-7
v_gene: TRBV14
d_gene: -
abundance: -
CDR3nt: TGTGCCAGCAGCCGAGGAGGGTACGAGCAGTACTTC
CDR3aa: CASSRGGYEQYF

j_gene: TRBJ2-7
v_gene: TRBV7-7
d_gene: TRBD1
abundance: few
CDR3nt: TGTGCCAGCAGCTCTCGGGACAGATCCGAGCAGTACTTC
CDR3aa: CASSSRDRSEQYF

j_gene: TRBJ2-2
v_gene: TRBV11-2
d_gene: TRBD1
abundance: -
CDR3nt: TGTGCCAGCAGCCCCGGGACAGGGGGCCTTTGGACCGGGGAGCTGTTTTTT
CDR3aa: CASSPGTGGLWTGELFF

j_gene: TRBJ1-2
v_gene: TRBV29-1
d_gene: -
abundance: -
CDR3nt: TGCAGCGCCGCGGACAGCCTCTATGGCTACACCTTC
CDR3aa: CSAADSLYGYTF

j_gene: TRBJ2-3
v_gene: TRBV28
d_gene: TRBD2
abundance: few
CDR3nt: TGTGCCAGCAGTTATAGCGGGAGCGGTACCACAGATACGCAGTATTTT
CDR3aa: CASSYSGSGTTDTQYF

j_gene: TRBJ1-4
v_gene: TRBV1
d_gene: -
abundance: few
CDR3nt: TGCACCAGCAGCCGAGTTGGGGGGACAGGTCGTGAAAAACTGTTTTTT
CDR3aa: CTSSRVGGTGREKLFF

j_gene: TRBJ1-1
v_gene: TRBV5-5
d_gene: TRBD1
abundance: few
CDR3nt: TGTGCCAGCAGCCCCAACAGGGGAGAAGCTTTCTTT
CDR3aa: CASSPNRGEAFF

j_gene: TRBJ2-7
v_gene: TRBV27
d_gene: TRBD1
abundance: -
CDR3nt: TGTGCCAGCAGAAATCGGGGACAGGGGTTTACCTACGAGCAGTACTTC
CDR3aa: CASRNRGQGFTYEQYF

j_gene: TRBJ2-4
v_gene: TRBV6-1
d_gene: -
abundance: -
CDR3nt: TGTGCCAGCATGCAAGGGGGTGCCAAAAACATTCAGTACTTC
CDR3aa: CASMQGGAKNIQYF

j_gene: TRBJ1-5
v_gene: TRBV6-5
d_gene: TRBD1
abundance: few
CDR3nt: TGTGCCAGCAGTTACTGGGCAGGGGGTCAGCCCCAGCATTTT
CDR3aa: CASSYWAGGQPQHF

j_gene: TRBJ1-6
v_gene: TRBV10-3
d_gene: TRBD1
abundance: many
CDR3nt: TGTGCCATCAGGGACAGGGACAAATCACCCCTCCACTTT
CDR3aa: CAIRDRDKSPLHF